These T cell receptor beta chains were read from a single sample in a study of OX40 agonist ivuxolimab in advanced cancers. Method: immunoSEQ multiplex PCR; TCRdb's copy keeps in-frame clones and lacks some. The profile shows about 79,000 clones, around 93% of them singletons. Here the sequenced sample was CD4+ or CD8+ T cells sorted from blood, taken in a trial of the OX40 agonist ivuxolimab. These receptors came from an adult with an advanced solid tumor such as melanoma, head and neck, liver or kidney cancer. Each CDR3 is given with its conserved first and last residue. The D gene is left open where the match is weak. Size tells how often a clone was seen (once, few, many) or the class of an expanded clone, and some rows leave it out.

TRBV5-5	-	TRBJ2-4	-	TGTGCCAGCAGCCCCCCAGGGCTAAACATTCAGTACTTC	CASSPPGLNIQYF
TRBV30	once	TRBJ2-7	-	TGTGCCTGGAGGCTAGGAGGCAGGGCCTCCTACGAGCAGTACTTC	CAWRLGGRASYEQYF
TRBV28	-	TRBJ2-1	-	TGTGCCAGCAGACCCCCGGGACGGGGCGGTGAGCAGTTCTTC	CASRPPGRGGEQFF
TRBV5-5	-	TRBJ1-5	-	TGTGCCAGCAGCTTGGATCCGGGGGATCAGCCCCAGCATTTT	CASSLDPGDQPQHF
TRBV18	-	TRBJ1-2	TRBD1	TGTGCCAGCTCGGAGGGAGACAGGGGCGCGGGAGGCTACACCTTC	CASSEGDRGAGGYTF
TRBV30	-	TRBJ2-1	-	TGTGCCTGCCAGCCGGAGGGAATTCAGTTCTTC	CACQPEGIQFF
TRBV20-1	-	TRBJ1-2	-	TGCAGTGCTAGGCCGACGATTGGCTACACCTTC	CSARPTIGYTF
TRBV18	-	TRBJ1-1	-	TGTGCCAGCTCACCTAACCCTGCAGGTGTGAACACTGAAGCTTTCTTT	CASSPNPAGVNTEAFF
TRBV9	-	TRBJ2-1	TRBD2	TGTGCCAGCAACGGACTAGCGGGAGGAGGGAATGAGCAGTTCTTC	CASNGLAGGGNEQFF
TRBV5-1	-	TRBJ1-1	-	TGCGCCAGCAGCCTCGGGACGGTTAACACTGAAGCTTTCTTT	CASSLGTVNTEAFF
TRBV6-6	-	TRBJ2-5	-	TGTGCCAGCAGGAACGGACGGAGACAAGAGACCCAGTACTTC	CASRNGRRQETQYF
TRBV14	-	TRBJ2-3	-	TGTGCCAGCAGCCAAGATCTTCGAAATACGCAGTATTTT	CASSQDLRNTQYF
TRBV19	-	TRBJ1-5	TRBD1	TGTGCCAGTAATCCGGGACAGATTAGCAATCAGCCCCAGCATTTT	CASNPGQISNQPQHF
TRBV27	-	TRBJ1-3	-	TGTGCCAGCAGCTCTCTCCCGCCGGGAAGGGACACCATATATTTT	CASSSLPPGRDTIYF
TRBV15	once	TRBJ1-5	-	TGTGCCACCAGCAGAGTAGGGAAGTCTCAGCCCCAGCATTTT	CATSRVGKSQPQHF
TRBV5-1	few	TRBJ1-5	TRBD1	TGCGCCAGCAGCTTGGGGGACAGTATTGATCAGCCCCAGCATTTT	CASSLGDSIDQPQHF
TRBV6-5	-	TRBJ2-5	-	TGTGCCAGCAGTTATGACAGCCAAGAGACCCAGTACTTC	CASSYDSQETQYF
TRBV11-2	-	TRBJ2-1	TRBD2	TGTGCCAGCAGCTTAGCGGGAGGGCCGGGCAATGAGCAGTTCTTC	CASSLAGGPGNEQFF
TRBV10-3	-	TRBJ1-2	TRBD1	TGTGCCATCGGGGACAGATCTAACTATGGCTACACCTTC	CAIGDRSNYGYTF
TRBV5-1	-	TRBJ2-2	TRBD1	TGCGCCAGCAGCTTGGGACAGGGGGCGGCGGCCGGGGAGCTGTTTTTT	CASSLGQGAAAGELFF
TRBV18	-	TRBJ1-2	-	TGTGCCAGCTCACCGCAACTGATTAACTATGGCTACACCTTC	CASSPQLINYGYTF
TRBV11-2	-	TRBJ1-2	-	TGTGCCAGCAGCGACAGGAGGTATGGCTACACCTTC	CASSDRRYGYTF
TRBV7-3	-	TRBJ2-3	TRBD1	TGTGCCAGCAGCGTAGCCGCGACGGGACAGGGCCCAGATACGCAGTATTTT	CASSVAATGQGPDTQYF
TRBV27	-	TRBJ2-3	-	TGTGCCAGCAGGGGGTTAGAGCGTACGCAGTATTTT	CASRGLERTQYF
TRBV28	-	TRBJ1-2	-	TGTGCCAGCGGGGGGGGCCTAATAAGCTATGGCTACACCTTC	CASGGGLISYGYTF
TRBV7-3	-	TRBJ1-1	-	TGTGCCAGCAGCTTATTTCCGACAGAGAACACTGAAGCTTTCTTT	CASSLFPTENTEAFF
TRBV30	-	TRBJ1-1	-	TGTGCCTGGGGGTCCGGGCTGGCGTTGAACACTGAAGCTTTCTTT	CAWGSGLALNTEAFF